This T cell receptor beta chain was identified in a study of sequential checkpoint blockade in melanoma (dated by TCRdb to about 2019). For context, the study as a whole: Using 1:1 randomization, the trial assigned patients either to first-line nivolumab followed by ipilimumab (arm A) or to ipilimumab followed by nivolumab (arm B). About 24 patients had matched tumor biopsies taken before treatment and at week 13, after single-agent nivolumab (arm A) or ipilimumab (arm B). Maintenance nivolumab came after both trial sequences. DNA from roughly 91 pretreatment melanoma tumor samples underwent TCRbeta immunosequencing. In about 83% of the matched pre- and post-treatment tumor biopsy pairs, both biopsies came from the same lesion.

Beyond this particular receptor, the publication reports: The response-prediction model combining TCR metrics and mutation burden needs validation in larger, independent patient cohorts. Within-arm analyses of tumor T-cell fraction were limited by small sample sizes and reduced statistical power. Clinical benefit was about 30 times more likely to be achieved by patients whose tumor T-cell fraction and clonality increased by week 13. Among patients in the nivolumab-first arm (arm A), tumor TIL clonality before treatment was associated with response (P = .04). Tumor T-cell fraction and clonality correlated with PD-L1 staining and CD8+ T-cell counts but not with mutational load.

The treatment or condition label here, explained by the study, means: randomized to nivolumab then ipilimumab (arm A) or the reverse (arm B). Prior DNA-damaging chemotherapy had not been received by any trial patient. The samples were obtained from melanoma patients enrolled in CheckMate 064, an open-label, randomized phase II trial testing sequential checkpoint blockade. Genomic DNA from formalin-fixed paraffin-embedded (FFPE) tissue samples was used for tumor TCR sequencing. As to this clone: The antigen it binds to is not known. It has no much larger one-base neighbor in the sample; base qualities were not kept.

There are 16 amino acids in the CDR3, from cysteine to phenylalanine inclusive. The retained sequence is limited to the CDR3, 48 bases, with the frame set at the first base. V sheds 0 bases and J sheds 0 bases, leaving 11 bases between their ends. As encoded in the germline V gene, CDR1 is SGHRS while CDR2 is YFSETQ. The immunoSEQ Assay was used to immunosequence TCRbeta CDR3 regions from genomic DNA. Before high-throughput sequencing, genomic DNA was amplified using bias-controlled multiplex PCR. As for the authors' bioinformatics: To quantify the absolute abundance of each unique TCRbeta CDR3 region, the sequences were collapsed and filtered. Clonality, defined as 1 minus Pielou's evenness, was calculated using only productive rearrangements. To compute tumor T-cell fraction, TCRbeta template counts were normalized to usable DNA, with usable DNA estimated from several housekeeping genes. A previously published method was used to identify clones whose frequencies were significantly greater in on-treatment samples than in baseline samples. Drawn from immuneACCESS, this table holds only the in-frame rearrangements with V and J called that TCRdb kept. Clones are partly lost; checked studies trace under half to an unresolved V gene and leave the rest unexplained. V, J and clone size were drawn from that table, and D and trimming were deduced from the DNA. Counted in this sample were about 2,300 clones; 33% of them appeared once. The top ten constitute around an eighth of the sample.

Rearrangement joined TRBV5-1 to TRBJ2-3, with the D gene not clear enough to name. The source material was tumor tissue (inferred from file names), sampled from a patient given nivolumab and ipilimumab in sequence. The sequence was obtained from a human donor with melanoma. The nucleotides are TGCGCCAGCAGCTTGGGTCCGGGCACCAGCACAGATACGCAGTATTTT. It encodes CASSLGPGTSTDTQYF.